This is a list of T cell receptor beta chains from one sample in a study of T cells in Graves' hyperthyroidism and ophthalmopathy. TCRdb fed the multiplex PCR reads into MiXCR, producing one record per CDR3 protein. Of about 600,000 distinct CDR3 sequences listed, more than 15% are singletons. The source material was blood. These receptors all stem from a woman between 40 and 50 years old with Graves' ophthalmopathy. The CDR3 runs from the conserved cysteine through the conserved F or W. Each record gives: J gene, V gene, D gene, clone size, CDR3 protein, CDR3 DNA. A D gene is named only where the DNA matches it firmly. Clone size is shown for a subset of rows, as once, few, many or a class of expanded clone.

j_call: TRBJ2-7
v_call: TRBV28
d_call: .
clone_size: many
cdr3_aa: CASSPLTRGSYEQYF
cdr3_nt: TGTGCCAGCAGCCCCCTAACAAGGGGCTCCTACGAGCAGTACTTC

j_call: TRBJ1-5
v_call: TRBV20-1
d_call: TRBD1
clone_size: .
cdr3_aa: CSAATGFQSNQPQHF
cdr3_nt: TGCAGTGCCGCGACAGGGTTTCAAAGCAATCAGCCCCAGCATTTT

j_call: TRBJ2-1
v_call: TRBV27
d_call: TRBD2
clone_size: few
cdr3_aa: CASIGGLAGGGRYNEQFF
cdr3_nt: TGTGCCAGCATCGGGGGCCTAGCGGGAGGGGGAAGATACAATGAGCAGTTCTTC

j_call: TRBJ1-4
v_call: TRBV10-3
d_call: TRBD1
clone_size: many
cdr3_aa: CAISAGQLEKLFF
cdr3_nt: TGTGCCATCAGTGCGGGACAGTTGGAAAAACTGTTTTTT

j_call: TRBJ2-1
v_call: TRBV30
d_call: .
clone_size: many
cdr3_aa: CAWSPTVDRQFF
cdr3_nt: TGTGCCTGGAGTCCCACCGTGGACAGGCAGTTCTTC

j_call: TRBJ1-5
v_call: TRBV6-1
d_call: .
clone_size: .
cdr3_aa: CASNRLGGDSNQPHHF
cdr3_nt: TGCGCCAGCAATCGATTGGGCGGGGATAGCAATCAGCCCCATCATTTT

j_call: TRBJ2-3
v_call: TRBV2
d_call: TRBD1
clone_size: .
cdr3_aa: CAGAGTDSTDTQYF
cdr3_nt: TGTGCCGGCGCCGGGACAGATAGCACAGATACGCAGTATTTT

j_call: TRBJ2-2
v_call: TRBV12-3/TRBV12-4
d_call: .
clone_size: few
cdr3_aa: CASSLWGDGTGELFF
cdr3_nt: TGTGCCAGCAGTTTGTGGGGGGATGGGACCGGGGAGCTGTTTTTT

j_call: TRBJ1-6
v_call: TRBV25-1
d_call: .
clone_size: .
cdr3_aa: CASSGPGNSPLHF
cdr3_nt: TGTGCCAGCAGTGGACCCGGGAATTCACCCCTCCACTTT

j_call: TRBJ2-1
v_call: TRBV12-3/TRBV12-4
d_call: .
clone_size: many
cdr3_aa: CASRVFMDEQFF
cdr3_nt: TGTGCCAGCAGGGTATTTATGGATGAGCAGTTCTTC

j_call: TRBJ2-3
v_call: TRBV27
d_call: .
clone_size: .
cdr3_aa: CASSLTPDLDTQYF
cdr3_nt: TGTGCCAGCAGTTTAACCCCAGACCTAGATACGCAGTATTTT

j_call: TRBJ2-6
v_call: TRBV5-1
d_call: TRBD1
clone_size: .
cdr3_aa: CASSLVDRGHGGANVLTF
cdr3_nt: TGCGCCAGCAGCTTGGTGGACAGGGGGCATGGTGGGGCCAACGTCCTGACTTTC

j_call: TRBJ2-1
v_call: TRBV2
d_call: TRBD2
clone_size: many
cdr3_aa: CASSEALGKRGGHEQFF
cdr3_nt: TGTGCCAGCAGTGAAGCTCTCGGGAAGCGGGGAGGCCATGAGCAGTTCTTC

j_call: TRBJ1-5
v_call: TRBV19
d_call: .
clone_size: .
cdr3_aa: CASSPQRDQPQHF
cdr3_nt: TGTGCCAGTAGTCCTCAGCGGGATCAGCCCCAGCATTTT

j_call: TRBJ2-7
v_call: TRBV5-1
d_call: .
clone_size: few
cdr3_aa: CASSLGGMQHEQYF
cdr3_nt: TGCGCCAGCAGCTTGGGAGGTATGCAGCACGAGCAGTACTTC

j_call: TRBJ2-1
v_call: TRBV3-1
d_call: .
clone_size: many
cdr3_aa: CASSQDASNYNEQFF
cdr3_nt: TGTGCCAGCAGCCAAGATGCTTCGAACTACAATGAGCAGTTCTTC

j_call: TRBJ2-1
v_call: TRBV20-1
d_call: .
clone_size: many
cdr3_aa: CSATRTERLDNEQFF
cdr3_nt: TGCAGTGCTACCCGCACGGAACGACTTGACAATGAGCAGTTCTTC

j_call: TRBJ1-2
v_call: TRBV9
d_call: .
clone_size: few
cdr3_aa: CASSVGPTTNIYGYTF
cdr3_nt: TGTGCCAGCAGCGTAGGGCCAACGACAAATATCTATGGCTACACCTTC

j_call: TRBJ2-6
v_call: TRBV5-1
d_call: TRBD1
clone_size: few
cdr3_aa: CASSLGDRGGGANVLTF
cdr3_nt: TGCGCCAGCAGCTTGGGGGACAGGGGCGGAGGGGCCAACGTCCTGACTTTC

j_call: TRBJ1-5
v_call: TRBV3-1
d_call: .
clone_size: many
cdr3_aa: CASSQGAGINQPQHF
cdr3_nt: TGTGCCAGCAGCCAAGGAGCAGGAATCAATCAGCCCCAGCATTTT

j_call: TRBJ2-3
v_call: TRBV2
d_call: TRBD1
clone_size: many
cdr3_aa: CASSVRGWDTQYF
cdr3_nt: TGTGCCAGCAGCGTCAGGGGGTGGGATACGCAGTATTTT

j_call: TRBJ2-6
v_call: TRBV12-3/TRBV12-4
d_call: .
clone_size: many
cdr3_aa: CASSLMEPNVLTF
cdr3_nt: TGTGCCAGCAGTTTGATGGAACCCAACGTCCTGACTTTC

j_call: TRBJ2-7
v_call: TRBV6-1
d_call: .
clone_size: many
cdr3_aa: CASSEQGYFYEQYF
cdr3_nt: TGTGCCAGCAGTGAACAGGGGTATTTCTACGAGCAGTACTTC

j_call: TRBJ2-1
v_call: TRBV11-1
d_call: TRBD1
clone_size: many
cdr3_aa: CASSQQTGRDNEQFF
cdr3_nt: TGTGCCAGCAGCCAGCAGACAGGGCGGGACAATGAGCAGTTCTTC

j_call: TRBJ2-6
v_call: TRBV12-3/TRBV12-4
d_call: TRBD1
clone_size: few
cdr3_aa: CASNLSGGYLSGANVLTF
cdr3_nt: TGTGCCAGCAACCTCTCAGGGGGTTATCTCTCTGGGGCCAACGTCCTGACTTTC

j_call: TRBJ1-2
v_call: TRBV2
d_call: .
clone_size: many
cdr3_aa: CAGGGGGRSYGYTF
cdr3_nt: TGTGCCGGCGGGGGGGGGGGCCGATCGTATGGCTACACCTTC

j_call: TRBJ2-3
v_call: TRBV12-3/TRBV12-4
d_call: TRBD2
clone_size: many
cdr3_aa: CASSKAGASTDTQYF
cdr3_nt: TGTGCCAGCAGTAAAGCGGGGGCAAGCACAGATACGCAGTATTTT

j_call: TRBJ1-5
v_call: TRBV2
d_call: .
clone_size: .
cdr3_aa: CAIGGGGRRPQHF
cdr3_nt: TGTGCCATCGGGGGAGGGGGTCGCCGGCCCCAGCATTTT

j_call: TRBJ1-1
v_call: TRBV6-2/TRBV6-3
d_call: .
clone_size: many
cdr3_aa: CASRGDSHTEAFF
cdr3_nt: TGTGCCAGCAGAGGAGACAGTCACACTGAAGCTTTCTTT

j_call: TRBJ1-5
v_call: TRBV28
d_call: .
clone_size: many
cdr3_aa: CASSLSPRGGHQPQHF
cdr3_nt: TGTGCCAGCAGTCTATCTCCTCGCGGGGGCCATCAGCCCCAGCATTTT

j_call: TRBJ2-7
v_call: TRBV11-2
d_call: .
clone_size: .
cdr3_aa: CASSSRATYEQYF
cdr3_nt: TGTGCCAGCAGCTCCAGGGCCACCTACGAGCAGTACTTC

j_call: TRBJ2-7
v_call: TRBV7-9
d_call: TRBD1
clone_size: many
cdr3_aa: CASSSQTGIPNEQYF
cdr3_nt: TGTGCCAGCAGCTCCCAGACAGGGATTCCGAACGAGCAGTACTTC

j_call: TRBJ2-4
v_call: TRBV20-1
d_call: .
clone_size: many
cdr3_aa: CSARDPYEGVKNIQYF
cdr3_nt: TGCAGTGCTAGAGATCCTTACGAGGGGGTCAAAAACATTCAGTACTTC

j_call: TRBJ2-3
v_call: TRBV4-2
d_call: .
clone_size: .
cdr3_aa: CASSQETGGLGTDTQYF
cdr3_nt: TGTGCCAGCAGCCAAGAAACGGGGGGCCTGGGCACAGATACGCAGTATTTT

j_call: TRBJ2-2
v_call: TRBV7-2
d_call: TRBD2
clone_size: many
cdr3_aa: CASSRDSGVNTGELFF
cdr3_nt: TGTGCCAGCAGCAGGGATAGCGGGGTGAACACCGGGGAGCTGTTTTTT

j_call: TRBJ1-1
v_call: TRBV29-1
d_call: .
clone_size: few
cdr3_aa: CSVGGPANTEAFF
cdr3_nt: TGCAGCGTTGGAGGGCCGGCGAACACTGAAGCTTTCTTT

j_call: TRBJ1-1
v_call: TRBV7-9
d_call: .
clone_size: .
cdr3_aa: CASSLESRTEAFF
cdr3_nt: TGTGCCAGCAGCTTAGAATCGCGTACTGAAGCTTTCTTT

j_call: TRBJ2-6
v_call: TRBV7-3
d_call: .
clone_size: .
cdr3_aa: CASSLNPGHSGANVLTF
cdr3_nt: TGTGCCAGCAGCTTAAACCCTGGGCACTCTGGGGCCAACGTCCTGACTTTC

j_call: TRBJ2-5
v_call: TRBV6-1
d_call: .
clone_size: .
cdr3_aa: CALRRQETQYF
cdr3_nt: TGTGCCTTGAGGCGGCAAGAGACCCAGTACTTC

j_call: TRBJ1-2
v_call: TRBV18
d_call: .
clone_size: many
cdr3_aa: CASSSGSHYGYTF
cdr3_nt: TGTGCCAGCTCATCCGGGTCGCACTATGGCTACACCTTC

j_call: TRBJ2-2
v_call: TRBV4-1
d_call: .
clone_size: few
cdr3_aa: CASSPRAENGELFF
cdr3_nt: TGCGCCAGCAGCCCCCGGGCTGAGAACGGGGAGCTGTTTTTT

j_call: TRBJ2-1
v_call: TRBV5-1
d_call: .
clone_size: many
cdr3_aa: CASSLGGPFYNEQFF
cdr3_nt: TGCGCCAGCAGCTTGGGTGGGCCGTTCTACAATGAGCAGTTCTTC

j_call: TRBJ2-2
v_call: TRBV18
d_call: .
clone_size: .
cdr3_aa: CASSPLGELFF
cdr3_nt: TGTGCCAGCTCACCTCTCGGGGAGCTGTTTTTT

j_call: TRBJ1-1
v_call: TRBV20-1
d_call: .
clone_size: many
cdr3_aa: CSSGRPNTEAFF
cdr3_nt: TGCAGCTCTGGACGGCCGAACACTGAAGCTTTCTTT

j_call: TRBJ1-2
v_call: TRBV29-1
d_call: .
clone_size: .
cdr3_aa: CSVEETRGSPAGGYTF
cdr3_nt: TGCAGCGTTGAAGAAACCCGGGGCAGTCCCGCTGGTGGCTACACCTTC

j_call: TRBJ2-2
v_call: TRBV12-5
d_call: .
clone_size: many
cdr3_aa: CASGLPRGRGGTGELFF
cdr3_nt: TGTGCTAGTGGTTTGCCGCGGGGGCGGGGAGGGACCGGGGAGCTGTTTTTT

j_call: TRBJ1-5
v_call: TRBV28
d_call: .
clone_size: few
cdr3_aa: CASSVPRDQPQHF
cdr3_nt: TGTGCCAGCAGTGTCCCCCGGGATCAGCCCCAGCATTTT

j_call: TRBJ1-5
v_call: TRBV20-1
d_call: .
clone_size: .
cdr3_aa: CSAREGTSNQPQHF
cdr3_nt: TGCAGTGCTAGAGAAGGGACGAGCAATCAGCCCCAGCATTTT

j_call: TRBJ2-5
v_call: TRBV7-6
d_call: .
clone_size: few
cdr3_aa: CASSLVGSLALGETQYF
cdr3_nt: TGTGCCAGCAGCTTAGTTGGATCCCTCGCATTGGGAGAGACCCAGTACTTC